This T cell receptor beta chain was recorded in a study of blood T cell repertoires in COVID-19. Across the whole study: Sites across the United States, Italy and Spain contributed samples from acute and convalescent COVID-19. The analysed material was cDNA or gDNA that came from T cells, B-cell-depleted T cells, or PBMCs.

V lost 7 bases and J 8 bases, leaving 14 bases between the germline ends. Germline lookup yields CDR1 SGHAT and CDR2 FQNNGV. The CDR3 contains 13 residues. The sample holds one count of this clone. Original data processing: Estimates of nucleated cell counts were drawn from the amplification of reference gene primers. Here immunoSEQ multiplex PCR was the method, and the copy in TCRdb shows in-frame clones only, minus some. The V and J calls and clone size were taken over from that table, and D and trimming were inferred from the DNA. Among 490,000 or so clones, approximately 86% were seen once, and the ten largest hold 6.5% to 9.5%. Those enrolled, adults aged about 18 to 95 years, came from about two dozen US areas.

The receptor was derived from a woman in her sixties who had recovered from COVID-19. Sequencing input: PBMCs or T cells enriched from blood (not recorded which). This chain links TRBV11-2 with TRBJ2-2, with a weak D call TRBD1 (5 bases). The CDR3 DNA follows: TGTGCCAGCACGCTAGGGGTGGCGGGGGAGCTGTTTTTT. It encodes CASTLGVAGELFF.